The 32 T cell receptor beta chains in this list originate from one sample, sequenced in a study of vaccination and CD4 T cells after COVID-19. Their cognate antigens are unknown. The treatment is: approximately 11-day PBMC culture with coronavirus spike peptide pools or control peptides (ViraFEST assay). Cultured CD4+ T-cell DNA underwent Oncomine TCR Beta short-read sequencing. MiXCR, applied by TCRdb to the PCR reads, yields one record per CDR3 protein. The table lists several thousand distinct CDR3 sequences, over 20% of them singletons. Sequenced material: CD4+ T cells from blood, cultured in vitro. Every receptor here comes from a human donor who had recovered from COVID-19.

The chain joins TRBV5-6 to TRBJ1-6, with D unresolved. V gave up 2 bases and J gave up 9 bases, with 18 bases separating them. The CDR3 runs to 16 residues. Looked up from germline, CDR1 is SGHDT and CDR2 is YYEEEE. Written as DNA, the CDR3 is TGTGCCAGCAGCTTCCTTGCACGAGAGAGGGCTTCACCCCTCCACTTT. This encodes CASSFLARERASPLHF.

In DNA form, the CDR3 reads TGTGCCAGCAGTGAAGAGGGTATGGCGGGGGGATCCTACGAGCAGTACTTC. Its translation is CASSEEGMAGGSYEQYF. The chain carries TRBV2 and TRBJ2-7; the match to TRBD2 covers 8 bases. The CDR3 is 17 amino acids. Germline CDR1 SNHLY, CDR2 FYNNEI. The V segment lost 1 base and the J segment 1 base; nucleotides outside the gene matches: 9.

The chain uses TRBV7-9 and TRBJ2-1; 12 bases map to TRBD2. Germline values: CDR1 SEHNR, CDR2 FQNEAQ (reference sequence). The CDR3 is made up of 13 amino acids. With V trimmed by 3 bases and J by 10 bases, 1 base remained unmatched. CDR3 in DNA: TGTGCCAGCAGCTTGACTAGCGGGGGAGAGCAGTTCTTC. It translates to CASSLTSGGEQFF.

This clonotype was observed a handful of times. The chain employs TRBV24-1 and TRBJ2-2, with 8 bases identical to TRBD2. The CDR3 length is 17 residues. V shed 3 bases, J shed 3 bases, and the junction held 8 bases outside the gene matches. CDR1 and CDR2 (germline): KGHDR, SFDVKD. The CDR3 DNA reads TGTGCCACCAGTGATACCCGGGAGGGAGGGGACACCGGGGAGCTGTTTTTT. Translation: CATSDTREGGDTGELFF.

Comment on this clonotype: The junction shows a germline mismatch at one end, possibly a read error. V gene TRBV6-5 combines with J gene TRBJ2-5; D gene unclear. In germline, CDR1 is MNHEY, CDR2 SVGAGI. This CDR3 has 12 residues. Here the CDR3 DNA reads TGTGCCAGCAGTTACTCGATAGAGGCCCAGTACTTC. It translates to CASSYSIEAQYF.

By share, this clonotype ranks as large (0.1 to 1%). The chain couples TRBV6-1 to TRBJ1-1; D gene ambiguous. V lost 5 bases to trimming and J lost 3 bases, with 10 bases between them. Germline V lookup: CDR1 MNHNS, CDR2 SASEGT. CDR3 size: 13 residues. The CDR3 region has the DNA TGTGCCAGCAGTAGATTTCGGGACACTGAAGCTTTCTTT. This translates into CASSRFRDTEAFF.

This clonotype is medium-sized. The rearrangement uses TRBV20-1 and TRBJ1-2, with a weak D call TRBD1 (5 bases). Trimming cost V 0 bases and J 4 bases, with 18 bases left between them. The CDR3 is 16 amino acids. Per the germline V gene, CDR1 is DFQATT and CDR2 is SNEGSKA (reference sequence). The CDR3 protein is CSARDNRDYIRYGYTF. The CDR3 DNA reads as TGCAGTGCTAGAGATAACCGGGACTATATTCGCTATGGCTACACCTTC.

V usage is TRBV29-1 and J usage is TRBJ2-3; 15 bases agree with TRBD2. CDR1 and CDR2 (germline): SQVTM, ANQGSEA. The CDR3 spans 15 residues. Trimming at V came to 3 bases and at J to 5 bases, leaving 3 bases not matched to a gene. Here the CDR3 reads CSVEGLAGGLDTQYF. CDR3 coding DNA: TGCAGCGTTGAGGGACTAGCGGGGGGTTTAGATACGCAGTATTTT.

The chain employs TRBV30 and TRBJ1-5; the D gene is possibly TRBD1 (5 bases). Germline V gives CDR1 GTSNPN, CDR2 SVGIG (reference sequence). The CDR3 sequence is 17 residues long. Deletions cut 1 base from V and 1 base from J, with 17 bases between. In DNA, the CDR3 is TGTGCCTGGAGTGCCGGCAGGGTCCGAGGGAGCAATCAGCCCCAGCATTTT. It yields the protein CAWSAGRVRGSNQPQHF.

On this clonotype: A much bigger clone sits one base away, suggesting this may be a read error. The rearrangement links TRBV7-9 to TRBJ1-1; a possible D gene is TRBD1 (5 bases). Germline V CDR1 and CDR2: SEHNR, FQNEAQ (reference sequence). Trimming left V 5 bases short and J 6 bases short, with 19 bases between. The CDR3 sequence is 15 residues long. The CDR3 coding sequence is TGTGCCAGCAGCGCACCTACAGAGGGGACCGCTGAAGCTTTCTTT. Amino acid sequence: CASSAPTEGTAEAFF.

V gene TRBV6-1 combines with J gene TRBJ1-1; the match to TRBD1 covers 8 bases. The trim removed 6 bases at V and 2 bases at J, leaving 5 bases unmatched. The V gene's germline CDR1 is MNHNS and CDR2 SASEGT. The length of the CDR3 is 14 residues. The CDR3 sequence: CASRRTGTNTEAFF. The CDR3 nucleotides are TGTGCCAGCAGAAGGACAGGGACCAACACTGAAGCTTTCTTT.

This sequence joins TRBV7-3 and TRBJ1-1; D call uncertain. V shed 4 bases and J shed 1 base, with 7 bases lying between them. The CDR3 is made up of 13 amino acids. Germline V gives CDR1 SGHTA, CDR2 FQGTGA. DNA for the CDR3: TGTGCCAGCAGCTCAGGAAGGAACACTGAAGCTTTCTTT. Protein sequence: CASSSGRNTEAFF. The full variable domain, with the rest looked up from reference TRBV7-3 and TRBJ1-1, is GAGVSQTPSNKVTEKGKYVELRCDPISGHTALYWYRQSLGQGPEFLIYFQGTGAADDSGLPNDRFFAVRPEGSVSTLKIQRTERGDSAVYLCASSSGRNTEAFFGQGTRLTVV.

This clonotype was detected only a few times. CDR3 in DNA: TGTGCCACCAGCCTACAGGTTACCTCTGGAAACACCATATATTTT. This codes for CATSLQVTSGNTIYF. V and J are TRBV15 and TRBJ1-3; tentatively, D is TRBD1 (5 bases). V shed 5 bases and J shed 0 bases, with 11 bases lying between them. Germline loops: CDR1 LNHNV, CDR2 YYDKDF (reference sequence). CDR3 length: 15 residues.

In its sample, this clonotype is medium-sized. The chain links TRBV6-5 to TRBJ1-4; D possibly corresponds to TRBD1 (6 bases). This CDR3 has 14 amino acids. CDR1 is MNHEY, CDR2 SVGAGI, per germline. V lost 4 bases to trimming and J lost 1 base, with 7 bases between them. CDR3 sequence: CASSSTGTNEKLFF. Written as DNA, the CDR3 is TGTGCCAGCAGTTCGACAGGAACTAATGAAAAACTGTTTTTT.

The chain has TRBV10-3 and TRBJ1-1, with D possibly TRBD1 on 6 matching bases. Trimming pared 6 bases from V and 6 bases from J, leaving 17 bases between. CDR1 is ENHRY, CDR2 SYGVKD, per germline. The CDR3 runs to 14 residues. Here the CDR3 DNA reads TGTGCCATCAGGGGGGGCGGGGGTTTGGCTGAAGCTTTCTTT. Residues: CAIRGGGGLAEAFF.

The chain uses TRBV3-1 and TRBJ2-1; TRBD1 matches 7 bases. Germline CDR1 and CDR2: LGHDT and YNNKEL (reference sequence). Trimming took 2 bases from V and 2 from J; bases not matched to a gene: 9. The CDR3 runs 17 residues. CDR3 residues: CASSQPLPGTAYNEQFF. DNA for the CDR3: TGTGCCAGCAGCCAACCACTCCCCGGGACAGCCTACAATGAGCAGTTCTTC.

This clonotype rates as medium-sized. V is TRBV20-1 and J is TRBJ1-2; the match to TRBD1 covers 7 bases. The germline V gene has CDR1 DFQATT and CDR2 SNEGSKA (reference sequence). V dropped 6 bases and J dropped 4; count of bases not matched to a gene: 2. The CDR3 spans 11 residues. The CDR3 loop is CSAGTAYGYTF. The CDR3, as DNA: TGCAGTGCCGGGACAGCCTATGGCTACACCTTC.

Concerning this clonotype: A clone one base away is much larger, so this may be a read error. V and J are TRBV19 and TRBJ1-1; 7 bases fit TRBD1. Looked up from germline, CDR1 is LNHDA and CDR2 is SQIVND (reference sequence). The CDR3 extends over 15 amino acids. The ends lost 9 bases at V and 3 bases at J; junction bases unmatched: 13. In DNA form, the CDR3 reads TGTGCCAGCCACTGGGCAGGGGGTGGGGACACTGAAGCTTTCTTT. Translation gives CASHWAGGGDTEAFF.

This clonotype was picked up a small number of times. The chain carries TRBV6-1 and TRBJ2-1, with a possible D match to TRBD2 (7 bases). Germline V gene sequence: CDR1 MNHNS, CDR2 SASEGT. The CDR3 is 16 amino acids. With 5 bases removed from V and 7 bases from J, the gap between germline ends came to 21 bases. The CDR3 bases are TGTGCCAGCAGTCACCTGTGGGGGGGCTCGGGGAATGAGCAGTTCTTC. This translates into CASSHLWGGSGNEQFF.

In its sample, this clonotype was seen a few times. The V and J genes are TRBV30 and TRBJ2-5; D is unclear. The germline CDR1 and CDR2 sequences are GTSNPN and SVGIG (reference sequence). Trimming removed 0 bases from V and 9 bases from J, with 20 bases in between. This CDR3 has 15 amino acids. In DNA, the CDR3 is TGTGCCTGGAGTGTAGGTGGCACGTCCATAAGGGCCCAGTACTTC. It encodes CAWSVGGTSIRAQYF.

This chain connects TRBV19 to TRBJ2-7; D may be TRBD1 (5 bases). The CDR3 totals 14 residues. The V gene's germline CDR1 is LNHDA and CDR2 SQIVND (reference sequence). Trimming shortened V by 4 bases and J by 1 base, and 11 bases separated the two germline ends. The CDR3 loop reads CASSTGPGSYEQYF. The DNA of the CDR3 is TGTGCCAGTAGTACAGGGCCCGGATCCTACGAGCAGTACTTC.

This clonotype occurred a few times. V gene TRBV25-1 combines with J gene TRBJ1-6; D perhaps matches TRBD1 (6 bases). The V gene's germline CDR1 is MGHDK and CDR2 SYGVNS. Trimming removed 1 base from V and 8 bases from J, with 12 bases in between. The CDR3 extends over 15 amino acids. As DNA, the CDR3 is TGTGCCAGCAGTGAATTGCTAGGGGGGCATTCACCCCTCCACTTT. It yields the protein CASSELLGGHSPLHF.

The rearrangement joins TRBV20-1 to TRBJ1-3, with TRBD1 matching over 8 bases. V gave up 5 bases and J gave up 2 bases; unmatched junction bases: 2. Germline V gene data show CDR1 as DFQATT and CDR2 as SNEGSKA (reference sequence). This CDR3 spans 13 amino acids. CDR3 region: CSAETGAGNTIYF. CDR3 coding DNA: TGCAGTGCTGAGACAGGGGCTGGAAACACCATATATTTT.

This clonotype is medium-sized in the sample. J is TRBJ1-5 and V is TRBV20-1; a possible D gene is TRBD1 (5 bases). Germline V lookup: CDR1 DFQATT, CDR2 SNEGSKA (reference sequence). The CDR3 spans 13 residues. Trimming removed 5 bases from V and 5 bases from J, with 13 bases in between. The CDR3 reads CSAQGYHDQPQHF. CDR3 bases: TGCAGTGCTCAGGGTTATCACGATCAGCCCCAGCATTTT.

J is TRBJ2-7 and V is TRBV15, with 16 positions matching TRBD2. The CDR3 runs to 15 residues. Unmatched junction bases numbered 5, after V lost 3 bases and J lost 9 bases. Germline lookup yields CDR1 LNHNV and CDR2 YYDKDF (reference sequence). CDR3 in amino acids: CATSRGTSGGARQYF. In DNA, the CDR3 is TGTGCCACCAGCAGGGGGACTAGCGGGGGGGCAAGGCAGTACTTC.

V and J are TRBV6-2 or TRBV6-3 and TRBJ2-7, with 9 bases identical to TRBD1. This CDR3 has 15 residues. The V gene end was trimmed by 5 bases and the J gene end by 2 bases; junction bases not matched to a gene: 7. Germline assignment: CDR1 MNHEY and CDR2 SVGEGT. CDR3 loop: CASSGIGQGTYEQYF. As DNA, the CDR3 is TGTGCCAGCAGTGGAATCGGACAGGGGACCTACGAGCAGTACTTC.

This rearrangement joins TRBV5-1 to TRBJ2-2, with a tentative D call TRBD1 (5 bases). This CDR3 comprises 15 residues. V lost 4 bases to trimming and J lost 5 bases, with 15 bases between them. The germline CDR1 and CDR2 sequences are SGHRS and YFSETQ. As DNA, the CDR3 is TGCGCCAGCAGCCTAGGGGATTGGGAAACCGGGGAGCTGTTTTTT. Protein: CASSLGDWETGELFF.

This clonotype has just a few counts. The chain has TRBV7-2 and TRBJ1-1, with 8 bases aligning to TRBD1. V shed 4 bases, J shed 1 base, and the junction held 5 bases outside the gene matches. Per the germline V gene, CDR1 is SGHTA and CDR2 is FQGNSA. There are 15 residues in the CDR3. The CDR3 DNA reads TGTGCCAGCAGCTCCGAGGGACAGGCGAACACTGAAGCTTTCTTT. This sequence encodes CASSSEGQANTEAFF.

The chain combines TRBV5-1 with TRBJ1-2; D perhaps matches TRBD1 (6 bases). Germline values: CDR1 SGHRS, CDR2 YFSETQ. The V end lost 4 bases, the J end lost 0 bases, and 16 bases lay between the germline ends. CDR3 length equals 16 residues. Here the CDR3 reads CASSPGAGGTNYGYTF. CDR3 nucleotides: TGCGCCAGCAGCCCAGGGGCCGGGGGTACTAACTATGGCTACACCTTC. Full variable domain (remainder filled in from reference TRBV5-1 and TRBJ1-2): KAGVTQTPRYLIKTRGQQVTLSCSPISGHRSVSWYQQTPGQGLQFLFEYFSETQRNKGNFPGRFSGRQFSNSRSEMNVSTLELGDSALYLCASSPGAGGTNYGYTFGSGTRLTVV.

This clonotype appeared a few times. The CDR3 region has the DNA TGTGCCAGCAGATCCACTAGCGGAGCCTACAATGAGCAGTTCTTC. The encoded protein is CASRSTSGAYNEQFF. This chain joins TRBV7-8 and TRBJ2-1; TRBD2 agrees at 8 bases. In germline, CDR1 is SGHVS, CDR2 FQNEAQ. This CDR3 has 15 residues. V gave up 6 bases and J gave up 2 bases; unmatched junction bases: 6. Variable domain in full (rest from reference TRBV7-8 and TRBJ2-1): GAGVSQSPRYKVAKRGQDVALRCDPISGHVSLFWYQQALGQGPEFLTYFQNEAQLDKSGLPSDRFFAERPEGSVSTLKIQRTQQEDSAVYLCASRSTSGAYNEQFFGPGTRLTVL.

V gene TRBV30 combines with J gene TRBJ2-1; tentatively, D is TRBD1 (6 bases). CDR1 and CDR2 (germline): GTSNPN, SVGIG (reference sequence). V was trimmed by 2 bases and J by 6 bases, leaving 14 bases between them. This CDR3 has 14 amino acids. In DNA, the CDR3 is TGTGCCTGGAGTCCGGGGCGCAGGGGCAATGAGCAGTTCTTC. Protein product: CAWSPGRRGNEQFF.

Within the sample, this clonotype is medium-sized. This CDR3 reads CASSLVSAGLNQETQYF. The CDR3 DNA is TGCGCCAGCAGCTTGGTATCGGCAGGCCTAAACCAAGAGACCCAGTACTTC. The V and J genes are TRBV5-1 and TRBJ2-5; D unresolved. The ends were cut back, 0 bases at V and 0 bases at J, with 15 bases in the middle. Per germline, CDR1 SGHRS and CDR2 YFSETQ. The CDR3 consists of 17 residues.